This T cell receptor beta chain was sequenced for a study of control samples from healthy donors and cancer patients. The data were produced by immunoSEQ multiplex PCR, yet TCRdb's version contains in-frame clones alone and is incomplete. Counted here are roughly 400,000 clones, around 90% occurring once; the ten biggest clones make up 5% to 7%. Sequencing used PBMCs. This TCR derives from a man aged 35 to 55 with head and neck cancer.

CDR3 sequence: CASSLPGVNTGELFF. In DNA form, the CDR3 reads TGTGCCAGCAGCTTGCCGGGAGTGAACACCGGGGAGCTGTTTTTT. This chain connects TRBV5-4 to TRBJ2-2; D might be TRBD2 (6 bases). Trimming cost V 1 base and J 1 base, with 8 bases left between them. The CDR3 is made up of 15 amino acids. The germline gives CDR1 SGHNT, CDR2 YYREEE (reference sequence). Full variable domain (rest looked up from reference TRBV5-4 and TRBJ2-2): ETGVTQSPTHLIKTRGQQVTLRCSSQSGHNTVSWYQQALGQGPQFIFQYYREEENGRGNFPPRFSGLQFPNYSSELNVNALELDDSALYLCASSLPGVNTGELFFGEGSRLTVL.